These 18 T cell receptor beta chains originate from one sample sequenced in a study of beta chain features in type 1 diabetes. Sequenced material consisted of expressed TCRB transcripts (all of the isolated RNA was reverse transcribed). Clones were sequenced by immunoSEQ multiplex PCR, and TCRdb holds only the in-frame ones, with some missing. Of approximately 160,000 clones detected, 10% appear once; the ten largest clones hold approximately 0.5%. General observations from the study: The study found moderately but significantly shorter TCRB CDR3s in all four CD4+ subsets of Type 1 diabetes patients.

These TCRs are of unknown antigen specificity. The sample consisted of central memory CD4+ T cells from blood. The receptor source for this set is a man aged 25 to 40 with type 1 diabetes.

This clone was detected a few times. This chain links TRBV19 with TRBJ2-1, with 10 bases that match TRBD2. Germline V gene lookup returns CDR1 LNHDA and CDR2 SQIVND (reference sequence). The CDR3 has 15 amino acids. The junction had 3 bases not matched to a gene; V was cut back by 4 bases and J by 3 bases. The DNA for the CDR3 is TGTGCCAGTAGTACAGAGCGGGAGGGCTACAATGAGCAGTTCTTC. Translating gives CASSTEREGYNEQFF.

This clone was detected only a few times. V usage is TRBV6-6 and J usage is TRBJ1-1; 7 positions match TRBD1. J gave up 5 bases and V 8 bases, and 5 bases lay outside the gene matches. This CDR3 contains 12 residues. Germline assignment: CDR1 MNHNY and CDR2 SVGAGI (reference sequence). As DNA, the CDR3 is TGTGCCAGCCACCTCAGGGGGACTGAAGCTTTCTTT. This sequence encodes CASHLRGTEAFF.

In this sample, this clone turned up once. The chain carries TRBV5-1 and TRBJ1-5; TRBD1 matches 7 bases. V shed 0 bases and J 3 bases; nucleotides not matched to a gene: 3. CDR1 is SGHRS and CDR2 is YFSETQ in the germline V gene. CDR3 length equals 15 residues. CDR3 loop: CASSLDGTANQPQHF. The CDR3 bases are TGCGCCAGCAGCTTGGATGGGACAGCCAATCAGCCCCAGCATTTT.

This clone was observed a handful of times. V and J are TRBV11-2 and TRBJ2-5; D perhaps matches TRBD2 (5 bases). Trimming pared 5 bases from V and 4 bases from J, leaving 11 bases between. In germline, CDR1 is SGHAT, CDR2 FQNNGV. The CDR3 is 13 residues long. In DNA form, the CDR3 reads TGTGCCAGCAGCCCTAGCAGCCGAGAGACCCAGTACTTC. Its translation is CASSPSSRETQYF.

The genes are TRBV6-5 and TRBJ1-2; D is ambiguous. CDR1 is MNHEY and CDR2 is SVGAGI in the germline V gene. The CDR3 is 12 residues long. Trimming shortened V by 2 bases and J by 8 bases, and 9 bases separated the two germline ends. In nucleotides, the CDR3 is TGTGCCAGCAGTTACGGGCCTGAGGGCTACACCTTC. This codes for CASSYGPEGYTF.

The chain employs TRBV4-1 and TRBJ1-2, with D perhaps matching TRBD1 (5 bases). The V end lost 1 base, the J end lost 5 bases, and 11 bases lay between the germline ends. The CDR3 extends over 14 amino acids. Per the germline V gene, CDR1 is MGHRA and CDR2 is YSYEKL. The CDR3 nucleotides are TGCGCCAGCAGCCAAGCCGCCGGGGGTTATGGCTACACCTTC. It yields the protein CASSQAAGGYGYTF.

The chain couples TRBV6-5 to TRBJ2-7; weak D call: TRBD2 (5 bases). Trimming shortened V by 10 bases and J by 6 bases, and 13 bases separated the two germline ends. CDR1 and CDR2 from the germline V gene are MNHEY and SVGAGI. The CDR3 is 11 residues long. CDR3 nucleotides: TGTGCCACTTCAAGGGCGGGCGAGCAGTACTTC. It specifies CATSRAGEQYF.

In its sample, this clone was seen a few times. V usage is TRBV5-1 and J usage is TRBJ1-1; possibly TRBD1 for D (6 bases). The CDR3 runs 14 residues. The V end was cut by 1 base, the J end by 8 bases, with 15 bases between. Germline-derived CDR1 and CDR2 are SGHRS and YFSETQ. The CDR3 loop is CASSLTGRGAEAFF. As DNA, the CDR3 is TGCGCCAGCAGCTTGACCGGCCGGGGGGCCGAAGCTTTCTTT.

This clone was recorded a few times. In nucleotides, the CDR3 is TGTGCCAGCAGCCCCACGACAGGGGGCTTGGGCACTGAAGCTTTCTTT. Translating gives CASSPTTGGLGTEAFF. V and J are TRBV7-2 and TRBJ1-1, with 10 bases aligning to TRBD1. The CDR3 extends over 16 amino acids. The V segment lost 5 bases and the J segment 4 bases; nucleotides outside the gene matches: 10. The germline CDR1 and CDR2 sequences are SGHTA and FQGNSA.

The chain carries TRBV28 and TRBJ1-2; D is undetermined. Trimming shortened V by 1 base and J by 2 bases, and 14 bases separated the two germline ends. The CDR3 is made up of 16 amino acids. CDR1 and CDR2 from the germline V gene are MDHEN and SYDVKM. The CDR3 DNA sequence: TGTGCCAGCAGTTTATCCCACAGACCTTCAAACTATGGCTACACCTTC. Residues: CASSLSHRPSNYGYTF.

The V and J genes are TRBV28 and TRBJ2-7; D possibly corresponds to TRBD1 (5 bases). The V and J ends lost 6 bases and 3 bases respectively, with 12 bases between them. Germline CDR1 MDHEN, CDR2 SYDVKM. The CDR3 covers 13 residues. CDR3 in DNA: TGTGCCAGCAGCCAGACAGAGTACTACGAGCAGTACTTC. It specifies CASSQTEYYEQYF.

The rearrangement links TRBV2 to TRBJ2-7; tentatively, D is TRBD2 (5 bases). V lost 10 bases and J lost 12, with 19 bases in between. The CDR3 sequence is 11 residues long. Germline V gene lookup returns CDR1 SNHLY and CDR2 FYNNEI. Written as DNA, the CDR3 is TGTGCCACCAGCTATTATAAAGAGGGGTACTTC. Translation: CATSYYKEGYF.

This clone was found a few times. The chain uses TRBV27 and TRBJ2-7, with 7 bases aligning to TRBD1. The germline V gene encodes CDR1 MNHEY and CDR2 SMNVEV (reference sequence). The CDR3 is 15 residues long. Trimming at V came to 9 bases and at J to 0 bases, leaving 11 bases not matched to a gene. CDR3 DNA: TGTGCCAGTACGCCCGCATCAGGGGGCTCCTACGAGCAGTACTTC. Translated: CASTPASGGSYEQYF.

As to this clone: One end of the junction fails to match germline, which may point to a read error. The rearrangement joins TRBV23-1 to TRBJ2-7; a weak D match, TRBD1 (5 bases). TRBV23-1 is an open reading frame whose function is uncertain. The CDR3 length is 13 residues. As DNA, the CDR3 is TGCGCCAGTAGTCCCAGGGCCGGCTACGAGCAGTACTTC. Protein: CASSPRAGYEQYF.

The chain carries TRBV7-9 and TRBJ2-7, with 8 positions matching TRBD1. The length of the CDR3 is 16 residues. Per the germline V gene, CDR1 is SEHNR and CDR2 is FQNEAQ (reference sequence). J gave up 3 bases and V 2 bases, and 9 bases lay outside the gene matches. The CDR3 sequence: CASSLTEGTGGYEQYF. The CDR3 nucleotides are TGTGCCAGCAGCTTAACCGAGGGAACAGGGGGCTACGAGCAGTACTTC.

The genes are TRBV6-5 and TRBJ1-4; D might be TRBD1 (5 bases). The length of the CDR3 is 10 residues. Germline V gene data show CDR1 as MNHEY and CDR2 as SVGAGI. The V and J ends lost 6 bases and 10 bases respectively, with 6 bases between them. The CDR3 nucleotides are TGTGCCAGCAGAAGGGGAAAACTGTTTTTT. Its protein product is CASRRGKLFF.

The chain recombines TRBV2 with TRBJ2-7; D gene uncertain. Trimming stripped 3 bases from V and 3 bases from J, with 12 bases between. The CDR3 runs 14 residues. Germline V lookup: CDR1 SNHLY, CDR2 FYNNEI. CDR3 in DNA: TGTGCCAGCAGTGACCGGTCGGAGAGCTACGAGCAGTACTTC. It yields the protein CASSDRSESYEQYF.

The CDR3 coding sequence is TGTGCCAGCAGTTGGTCCAGGGACTCCAATGAGCAGTTCTTC. Encoded protein: CASSWSRDSNEQFF. The chain employs TRBV6-5 and TRBJ2-1; the D gene is possibly TRBD2 (6 bases). Germline V gene sequence: CDR1 MNHEY, CDR2 SVGAGI. This CDR3 is built from 14 residues. Trimming took 4 bases from V and 6 from J, leaving 13 bases between them.